This is a list of T cell receptor beta chains from one sample in a study of immune heterogeneity within non-small cell lung tumors. TCRdb itself ran the multiplex PCR reads through MiXCR, one entry per CDR3 protein. The top ten hold roughly 23% of the sample, which has around 12,000 distinct CDR3 sequences, more than 25% seen once. The specimen sequenced was lung tumor tissue. These TCRs come from a woman aged 50 to 60 with non-small cell lung cancer. CDR3s include the opening cysteine and the closing phenylalanine or tryptophan. D genes are given only for firm matches. Size is stated for part of the rows, as once, few or many counts, or as a class when the clone is expanded.

TRBJ2-5 | 12 | TRBV9 | NA | NA | TGTGCCAGCATTCACAGGGAGGCGACCCAGTACTTC | CASIHREATQYF
TRBJ1-5 | 14 | TRBV2 | TRBD1 | medium-sized | TGTGCCAGCAGCCCCGGGACAGGGAATCAGCCCCAGCATTTT | CASSPGTGNQPQHF
TRBJ1-2 | 14 | TRBV6-1 | NA | many | TGTGCCAGCACTCCCGGGTCGGGGGGCTCGGGCTACACCTTC | CASTPGSGGSGYTF
TRBJ2-3 | 15 | TRBV7-6 | TRBD1 | many | TGTGCCAGCAGCTCCAACAGGGGAAACACAGATACGCAGTATTTT | CASSSNRGNTDTQYF
TRBJ1-2 | 14 | TRBV2 | NA | NA | TGTGCCAGCATCCAACAGGGTTTAGGTCTTGGCTACACCTTC | CASIQQGLGLGYTF
TRBJ1-3 | 16 | TRBV20-1 | TRBD1 | many | TGCAGTGCCCCAGGACAGGGAGAAAAAGCGGGAAACACCATATATTTT | CSAPGQGEKAGNTIYF
TRBJ1-1 | 14 | TRBV6-5 | NA | NA | TGTGCCAGCAGTTACTCTCAGTCGAACACTGAAGCTTTCTTT | CASSYSQSNTEAFF
TRBJ1-3 | 14 | TRBV5-1 | NA | few | TGCGCCAGCAGCTTGGAAGACGTTGGGGACACCATATATTTT | CASSLEDVGDTIYF
TRBJ2-5 | 16 | TRBV29-1 | TRBD2 | NA | TGCAGCGTTGAAGATCCACTAGCGGGGGCTCAAGAGACCCAGTACTTC | CSVEDPLAGAQETQYF
TRBJ1-6 | 14 | TRBV6-4 | NA | NA | TGTGCCAGCAGTTACATGGACGGTAATTCACCCCTCCACTTT | CASSYMDGNSPLHF
TRBJ1-2 | 14 | TRBV5-1 | NA | medium-sized | TGCGCCAGCAGCTTGGACAGGGAATCCCTTGGCTACACCTTC | CASSLDRESLGYTF
TRBJ1-2 | 15 | TRBV12-3/TRBV12-4 | TRBD1 | many | TGTGCCAGCAGTCCACGTGGGACAGGGGGTTTGGGCTACACCTTC | CASSPRGTGGLGYTF
TRBJ2-3 | 14 | TRBV20-1 | NA | NA | TGCAGTGCTAGAGTTCCCCTTAGCACAGATACGCAGTATTTT | CSARVPLSTDTQYF
TRBJ2-1 | 14 | TRBV2 | NA | NA | TGTGCCAGCAACCGGGGAGACTCCCAAATTGTGCAGTTCTTC | CASNRGDSQIVQFF
TRBJ1-2 | 17 | TRBV5-1 | TRBD1 | many | TGCGCCAGCAGCCAGGGGGTCCAGCAGGCCCGGAACTATGGCTACACCTTC | CASSQGVQQARNYGYTF
TRBJ2-5 | 12 | TRBV4-2 | TRBD2 | few | TGTGCCAGCAGGGCGGGAGGAGAGACCCAGTACTTC | CASRAGGETQYF
TRBJ1-5 | 16 | TRBV5-1 | NA | many | TGCGCCAGCAGCTTGGGGGGGGGGAGTGGAAATCAGCCCCAGCATTTT | CASSLGGGSGNQPQHF
TRBJ2-7 | 14 | TRBV27 | NA | once | TGTGCCAGCAGTTCAATGTCAGGATCCTACGAGCAGTACTTC | CASSSMSGSYEQYF
TRBJ2-3 | 16 | TRBV6-1 | NA | NA | TGTGCCAGCAGTCAAAGCTACTTTACCTACACAGATACGCAGTATTTT | CASSQSYFTYTDTQYF
TRBJ2-1 | 10 | TRBV6-1 | NA | many | TGTGCCAGCAGAAACAATGAGCAGTTCTTC | CASRNNEQFF